The sequence of this T cell receptor beta chain was determined in a study of spatial heterogeneity in lung cancer. A single record per CDR3 protein comes from TCRdb applying MiXCR to the 5' RACE reads. This table holds about 45,000 distinct CDR3 sequences, 6.8% found once. Germline CDR1 and CDR2: LGHNA and YSLEER. This CDR3 has 17 residues. This clonotype was picked up one time. A much more abundant neighbour one base away suggests this may be a read error. Regarding time point: sample taken at primary tumor resection. This TCR was sampled from a female donor with early-stage non-small cell lung cancer. The sequenced sample was PBMCs, obtained at surgery. The chain has TRBV4-3 and TRBJ2-1, with 10 positions matching TRBD2. The CDR3 DNA is TGCGCCTGCAGCCAAGATTTCCTAGCGGGGGTTGACAATGAGCAGTTCTTC. It yields the protein CACSQDFLAGVDNEQFF.